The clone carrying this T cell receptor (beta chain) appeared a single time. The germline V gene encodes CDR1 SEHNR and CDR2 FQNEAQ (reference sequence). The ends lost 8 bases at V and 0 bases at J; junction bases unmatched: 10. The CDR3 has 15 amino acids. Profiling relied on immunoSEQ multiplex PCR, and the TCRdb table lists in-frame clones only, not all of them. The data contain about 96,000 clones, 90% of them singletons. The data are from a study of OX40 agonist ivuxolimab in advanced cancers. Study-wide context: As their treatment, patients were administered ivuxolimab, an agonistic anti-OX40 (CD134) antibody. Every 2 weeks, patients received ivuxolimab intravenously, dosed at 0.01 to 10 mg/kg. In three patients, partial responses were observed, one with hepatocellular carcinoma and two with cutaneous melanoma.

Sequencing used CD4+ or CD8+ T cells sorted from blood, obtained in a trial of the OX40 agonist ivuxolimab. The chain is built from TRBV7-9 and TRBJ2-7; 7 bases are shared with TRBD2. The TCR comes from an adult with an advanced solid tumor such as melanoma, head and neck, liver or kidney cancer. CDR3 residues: CASFRKGTTSYEQYF. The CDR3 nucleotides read TGTGCCAGCTTTAGGAAGGGGACTACCTCCTACGAGCAGTACTTC.